These T cell receptor beta chains were read from a single sample in a study of CD8 T cells in ankylosing spondylitis. In TCRdb, the 5' RACE reads were re-called with MiXCR into one record per CDR3 protein. The sample has about 540,000 distinct CDR3 sequences, more than 9.5% seen once; the top ten hold nearly 7%. Specimen: blood, either unsorted or a sorted T cell fraction (not recorded which). The receptors were gathered from a male donor with ankylosing spondylitis. The conserved cysteine and the conserved F or W are not part of the CDR3 here.

cdr3_aa v_call cdr3_length
ASSFGGLTTDTQY TRBV27 13
ASSQQGASNEKLF TRBV18 13
SARELAADNEQF TRBV20-1 12
AWSDTLKTTF TRBV30 10
ASRASSGTFSSYNEQF TRBV3-1 16
ASNQPLVAGVDTQY TRBV5-5 14
SVPIGRLQF TRBV29-1 9
SASGTSFTDTQY TRBV20-1 12
AWIPGGGETQY TRBV30 11
ASSFGQGDGKLF TRBV13 12
SAHGLAGDPFGNEQF TRBV20-1 15
ASSRTWNEQF TRBV5-1 10
ASSAGTAGEQF TRBV9 11
ASSQGYNPSDTQY TRBV3-1 13
ASSFRVDDYGYT TRBV11-2 12
ASSSDSWNTEAF TRBV5-6 12
ASSQRGTTDTQY TRBV3-1 12
ASSLGASGRVWEQF TRBV11-2 14
ASSRTGTGANVLT TRBV6-2/TRBV6-3 13
AWTPSGEYGYT TRBV30 11
ASSGRYGEQF TRBV25-1 10
ASSVTGTGDEQF TRBV5-1 12
ASSRDRGNTEAF TRBV5-1 12
ASSVLTGYGYT TRBV9 11
ASSFGQGTQY TRBV27 10
ATSAPSGRQVEQF TRBV24-1 13
ASSGLAGETQY TRBV10-2 11
ASSLEGNSNQPQH TRBV5-1 13
SVVGLAWANEQF TRBV29-1 12
ASSEDRGQANYGYT TRBV6-1 14
ASSPWTGTQETQY TRBV3-1 13
SAKREGLQETQY TRBV20-1 12
ASRPTGRDTQY TRBV27 11
ASTGRVRDSEQF TRBV6-2/TRBV6-3 12
ASSIGGEETQY TRBV27 11
ASSSTNYGYT TRBV12-3/TRBV12-4 10
ASSLAAAGPPTH TRBV12-3/TRBV12-4 12
SARPTSGAKNIQY TRBV20-1 13
SARWLAGAVEQF TRBV20-1 12
ASSSPGQDNEQF TRBV5-4 12
ASSPRGGIREKLF TRBV4-1 13
SVEGAPPRLRNTEAF TRBV29-1 15
ASSAGTGGAYEQY TRBV28 13
ASSIGQGSGANVLT TRBV3-1 14
ASRSSGLAGANEQF TRBV3-1 14
ASSHSPTDTQY TRBV7-2 11
ASSLDKSLQF TRBV5-4 10
SARATPVATNEKLF TRBV20-1 14